The sequence of this TCR beta chain was determined in a study of patients and donors after allogeneic stem cell transplantation. The germline CDR1 and CDR2 sequences are SGDLS and YYNGEE. Trimming took 3 bases from V and 3 from J, leaving 18 bases between them. CDR3 size: 16 residues. TCRdb passed the RT-PCR reads through MiXCR, listing each CDR3 protein once. This table has approximately 170,000 distinct CDR3 sequences, roughly 22% appearing once. What was sequenced was blood, either unsorted or a sorted T cell fraction (not recorded which). The chain uses TRBV9 and TRBJ1-1, with a possible D match to TRBD1 (5 bases). The receptor comes from a human donor who was either an allogeneic HSCT recipient or a stem cell or donor lymphocyte infusion donor (not recorded which). It is not recorded whose cells these are; they may come from a transplant donor. The CDR3 bases are TGTGCCAGCAGCGCCAGTTCTACAGGAGGGGACACTGAAGCTTTCTTT. Its translation is CASSASSTGGDTEAFF.